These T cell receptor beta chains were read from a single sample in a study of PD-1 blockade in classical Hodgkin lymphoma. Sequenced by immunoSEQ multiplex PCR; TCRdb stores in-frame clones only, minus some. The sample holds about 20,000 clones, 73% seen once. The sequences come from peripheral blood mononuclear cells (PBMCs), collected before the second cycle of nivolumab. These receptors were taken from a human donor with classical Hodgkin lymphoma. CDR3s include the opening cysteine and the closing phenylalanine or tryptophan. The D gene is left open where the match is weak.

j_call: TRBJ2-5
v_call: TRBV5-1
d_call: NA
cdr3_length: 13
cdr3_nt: TGCGCCAGCACCCCACTGGCCGGGGAGACCCAGTACTTC
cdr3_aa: CASTPLAGETQYF

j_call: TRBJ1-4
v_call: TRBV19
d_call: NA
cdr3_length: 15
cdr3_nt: TGTGCCAGTAGTCCATCAGGGTGGACTAATGAAAAACTGTTTTTT
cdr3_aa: CASSPSGWTNEKLFF

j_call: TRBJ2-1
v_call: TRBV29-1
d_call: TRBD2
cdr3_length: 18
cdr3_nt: TGCAGCGCACTGGCAGGGGGCACCCGACTAGCGGGTTACAATGAGCAGTTCTTC
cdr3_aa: CSALAGGTRLAGYNEQFF

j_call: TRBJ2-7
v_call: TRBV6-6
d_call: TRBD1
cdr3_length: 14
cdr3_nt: TGTGCCAGCAGTTACGACAGGGGAACAGACGAGCAGTACTTC
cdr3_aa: CASSYDRGTDEQYF

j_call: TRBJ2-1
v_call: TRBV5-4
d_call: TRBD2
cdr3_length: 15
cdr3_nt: TGTGCCAGCAGCTCGCGGACTAGCGGGAGCAATGAGCAGTTCTTC
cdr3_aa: CASSSRTSGSNEQFF

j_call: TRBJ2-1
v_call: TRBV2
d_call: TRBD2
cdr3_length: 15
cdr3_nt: TGTGCCAGCACGACTAGCGGGAGTCCCCAAAATGAGCAGTTCTTC
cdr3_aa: CASTTSGSPQNEQFF

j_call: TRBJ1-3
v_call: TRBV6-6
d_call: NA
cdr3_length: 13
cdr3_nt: TGTGCCAGCACTGGGGGTTCTGGAAACACCATATATTTT
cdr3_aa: CASTGGSGNTIYF

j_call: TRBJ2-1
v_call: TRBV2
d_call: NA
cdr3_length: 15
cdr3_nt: TGTGCCAGCAGTGGTACCGGGAGAACCTACAATGAGCAGTTCTTC
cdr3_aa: CASSGTGRTYNEQFF

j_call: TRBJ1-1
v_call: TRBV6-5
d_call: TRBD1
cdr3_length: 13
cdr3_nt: TGTGCCAGCAGTACCAGACAGGGGACTGAAGCTTTCTTT
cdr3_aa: CASSTRQGTEAFF

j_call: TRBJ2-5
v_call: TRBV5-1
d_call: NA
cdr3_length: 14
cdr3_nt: TGCGCCAGCAGCCCCGTGGGCAGTCAAGAGACCCAGTACTTC
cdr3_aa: CASSPVGSQETQYF

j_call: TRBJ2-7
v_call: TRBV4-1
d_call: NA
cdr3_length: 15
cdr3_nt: TGCGCCAGCAGCCAAGGCGGTCACAAGGCCTACGAGCAGTACTTC
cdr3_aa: CASSQGGHKAYEQYF